A selection of T cell receptor beta chains follows, all from one sample in a study of T cell responses to AZD1222 COVID-19 vaccine. Some clones are missing from TCRdb's copy, which holds only in-frame ones; the method was immunoSEQ multiplex PCR. This table has fewer than 250,000 clones, approximately 92% appearing once. Sequenced material: peripheral blood, taken on day 0 of AZD1222 vaccination. The receptors originated from an adult in good health. The CDR3 runs from the conserved cysteine through the conserved F or W. The D gene is left open where the match is weak. Only part of the rows carry a size: once, few, many, or a class if the clone is expanded.

abundance	v_gene	d_gene	j_gene	CDR3nt	CDR3aa
.	TRBV28	.	TRBJ1-2	TGTGCCAGCAGTCCCGGACGGAAACCTTGGGACTATGGCTACACCTTC	CASSPGRKPWDYGYTF
.	TRBV6-1	.	TRBJ1-2	TGTGCCAGCAGTGAAGGAGGGATGAGTGGCTACACCTTC	CASSEGGMSGYTF
.	TRBV5-8	TRBD2	TRBJ2-1	TGTGCCAGCAGCTTTAGCGGGGGCTCCTACAATGAGCAGTTCTTC	CASSFSGGSYNEQFF
.	TRBV6-5	.	TRBJ1-1	TGTGCCAGCACAACCACAGTAAACACTGAAGCTTTCTTT	CASTTTVNTEAFF
.	TRBV7-9	.	TRBJ1-2	TGTGCCAGCAGCTTAGCGGACAGTGCTAACTATGGCTACACCTTC	CASSLADSANYGYTF
.	TRBV4-1	.	TRBJ1-2	TGCGCCAGCAGCCAACAGGGCTTCCCGGGGGGCTACACCTTC	CASSQQGFPGGYTF
.	TRBV2	TRBD1	TRBJ1-5	TGTGCCAGCAAAGGTGACAGGGTGGGCAATCAGCCCCAGCATTTT	CASKGDRVGNQPQHF
.	TRBV7-3	TRBD1	TRBJ2-7	TGTGCCAGCAGCCCCCGGGACAGCTCCTACGAGCAGTACTTC	CASSPRDSSYEQYF
.	TRBV9	TRBD1	TRBJ1-4	TGTGCCAGCAGCCCGGGGACAGGGTTGAATGAAAAACTGTTTTTT	CASSPGTGLNEKLFF
.	TRBV3-1/TRBV3-2	TRBD1	TRBJ1-6	TGTGCCAGCGGAGACTCGGCAGGGGGTACCTCACCCCTCCACTTT	CASGDSAGGTSPLHF
.	TRBV10-3	.	TRBJ2-1	TGTGCCATCAGTGGCGGATACAATGAGCAGTTCTTC	CAISGGYNEQFF
.	TRBV30	TRBD1	TRBJ2-2	TGTGCGCTAACCGGGACAGCCCACACCGGGGAGCTGTTTTTT	CALTGTAHTGELFF
.	TRBV11-2	.	TRBJ1-2	TGTGCCAGCAGCTCCCAGGGCACCTATGGCTACACCTTC	CASSSQGTYGYTF
.	TRBV5-1	.	TRBJ2-4	TGCGCCAGCAGCTTAAGACAGTTGGACATTCAGTACTTC	CASSLRQLDIQYF
few	TRBV18	TRBD1	TRBJ2-1	TGTGCCAGCTCACCAGGGACAGGCGACAATGAGCAGTTCTTC	CASSPGTGDNEQFF
once	TRBV5-4	TRBD2	TRBJ2-5	TGTGCCAGCAGCTTGTCTAGCGGGGCTCAAGAGACCCAGTACTTC	CASSLSSGAQETQYF
.	TRBV3-1/TRBV3-2	.	TRBJ1-1	TGTGCCAGCAGTCGGTTGGGGTCAGGCACTGAAGCTTTCTTT	CASSRLGSGTEAFF
.	TRBV10-3	.	TRBJ1-3	TGTGCCATCAGTGAGAGTGCCGGCGGGGGAAACACCATATATTTT	CAISESAGGGNTIYF
.	TRBV5-1	.	TRBJ2-5	TGCGCCAGCAGCTTGGTAACAGGAGGTGGGGAGACCCAGTACTTC	CASSLVTGGGETQYF
.	TRBV7-2	.	TRBJ1-1	TGTGCCAGCAGCTTAGCCTCCATCGGTGGGTTAAGCACTGAAGCTTTCTTT	CASSLASIGGLSTEAFF
.	TRBV5-6	.	TRBJ2-7	TGTGCCAGCAGCTTGGGACAGGGAGGCCCCATAACCTACGAGCAGTACTTC	CASSLGQGGPITYEQYF
.	TRBV5-6	.	TRBJ1-1	TGTGCCAGCAGCCCGGGACCAATGGACACTGAAGCTTTCTTT	CASSPGPMDTEAFF
.	TRBV5-1	.	TRBJ1-2	TGCGCCAGCAGCTTAGCGGGGGTCTATGGCTACACCTTC	CASSLAGVYGYTF
.	TRBV28	.	TRBJ1-1	TGTGCCAGCAGTTTACCCTCCGTGAACACTGAAGCTTTCTTT	CASSLPSVNTEAFF
.	TRBV19	TRBD2	TRBJ2-2	TGTGCCAGTAGTAGGAGCGGGGGGAACACCGGGGAGCTGTTTTTT	CASSRSGGNTGELFF
.	TRBV7-3	TRBD1	TRBJ2-7	TGTGCCAGCAGCTTCGGCCAGGGGGCAAACGAGCAGTACTTC	CASSFGQGANEQYF
.	TRBV11-1	TRBD1	TRBJ2-3	TGTGCCAGCAGCAAGGGACAGGGGAGCACAGATACGCAGTATTTT	CASSKGQGSTDTQYF
.	TRBV11-3	TRBD2	TRBJ2-1	TGTGCCAGCAGCTCATCGCTAGCGGGGGGGAGGAATGAGCAGTTCTTC	CASSSSLAGGRNEQFF
.	TRBV3-1/TRBV3-2	.	TRBJ2-1	TGTGCCAGCAGCCAAGAATTCAAGTGGGGAGCCTACAATGAGCAGTTCTTC	CASSQEFKWGAYNEQFF
.	TRBV3-1/TRBV3-2	.	TRBJ1-2	TGTGCCAGCAGCGGAGGGGGAGCTAGTTTGCTTCGCGGTGGCTACACCTTC	CASSGGGASLLRGGYTF
.	TRBV7-8	.	TRBJ1-6	TGTGCCAGCAGCTTAACGACCTCAGGGGAACGATCACCCCTCCACTTT	CASSLTTSGERSPLHF
.	TRBV30	.	TRBJ2-5	TGTGCCTGGAGTCCCGAGACAGCCCAAGAGACCCAGTACTTC	CAWSPETAQETQYF
.	TRBV3-1/TRBV3-2	TRBD2	TRBJ2-1	TGTGCCAGCAGCCTAGGGACTAGCGTAAACAATGAGCAGTTCTTC	CASSLGTSVNNEQFF
.	TRBV6-5	TRBD1	TRBJ1-3	TGTGCCAGCAGTTGGGGACAGTTTTCTGGAAACACCATATATTTT	CASSWGQFSGNTIYF
.	TRBV3-1/TRBV3-2	.	TRBJ2-5	TGTGCCAGCAGCCAAGTTCAAGAGACCCAGTACTTC	CASSQVQETQYF
.	TRBV5-5	TRBD1	TRBJ1-1	TGTGCCAGCAGCTTTATGTCCCAGGGGGGCACTGAAGCTTTCTTT	CASSFMSQGGTEAFF
.	TRBV4-3	.	TRBJ2-7	TGCGCCAGCAGCCAAGGCGTATGGTACGAGCAGTACTTC	CASSQGVWYEQYF
.	TRBV3-1/TRBV3-2	.	TRBJ1-3	TGTGCCAGCAGCCAAGAGGGTGGCCTCTACACCATATATTTT	CASSQEGGLYTIYF
few	TRBV7-9	TRBD2	TRBJ2-3	TGTGCCAGCAGCCAAAGGAGGCTAGCGGCAGATACGCAGTATTTT	CASSQRRLAADTQYF
.	TRBV15	TRBD2	TRBJ2-7	TGTGCCACCAGCACCGGGGGGTCCCTCTACGAGCAGTACTTC	CATSTGGSLYEQYF
.	TRBV3-1/TRBV3-2	.	TRBJ1-1	TGTGCCAGCAGCCAAGTAGGGGGGGACACTGAAGCTTTCTTT	CASSQVGGDTEAFF
few	TRBV19	.	TRBJ1-5	TGTGCCAGTAGTATGGGCAGCGGGGGAAATCAGCCCCAGCATTTT	CASSMGSGGNQPQHF